These T cell receptor beta chains were read from a single sample in a study of blood T cells in healthy people across ages. TCRdb analysed the 5' RACE reads with MiXCR anew, one entry per CDR3 protein. The table includes 850,000 to 1,000,000 distinct CDR3 sequences, 45% to 60% detected once. The sequencing input was blood. The origin of the receptors is a woman aged 60-75 years in good health. Both conserved end residues are part of each CDR3. A D gene is named only where the DNA matches it firmly. For some rows the clone size is stated as once, few or many, or as a class when expanded; others skip it.

V: TRBV7-2; length: 16; D: .; size: .; J: TRBJ1-2; CDR3: CASSLAPGPAQGGYTF; DNA: TGTGCCAGCAGCTTAGCGCCGGGGCCAGCCCAAGGGGGCTACACCTTC
V: TRBV6-5; length: 16; D: TRBD2; size: .; J: TRBJ2-1; CDR3: CASSYHRLAGVDEQFF; DNA: TGTGCTAGCAGTTACCACAGACTAGCGGGGGTCGATGAGCAGTTCTTC
V: TRBV4-1; length: 14; D: .; size: .; J: TRBJ2-5; CDR3: CASSQATLSTHQYF; DNA: TGCGCCAGCAGCCAAGCCACCCTTAGTACCCACCAGTACTTC
V: TRBV30; length: 13; D: .; size: few; J: TRBJ2-7; CDR3: CAWAGAGNHEQYF; DNA: TGTGCCTGGGCCGGGGCAGGGAACCACGAGCAGTACTTC
V: TRBV9; length: 13; D: TRBD1; size: .; J: TRBJ1-1; CDR3: CASSETDRGQAFF; DNA: TGTGCCAGCAGCGAAACGGACAGGGGGCAAGCTTTCTTT
V: TRBV20-1; length: 14; D: .; size: few; J: TRBJ2-1; CDR3: CSASELVPYNEQFF; DNA: TGCAGTGCTAGCGAACTAGTTCCTTACAATGAGCAGTTCTTC
V: TRBV9; length: 13; D: TRBD1; size: few; J: TRBJ2-7; CDR3: CASSVGDRTEQYF; DNA: TGTGCCAGCAGCGTGGGGGACAGAACAGAGCAGTACTTC
V: TRBV12-3/TRBV12-4; length: 16; D: .; size: .; J: TRBJ2-1; CDR3: CASSLGRGLARVEQFF; DNA: TGTGCCAGCAGTTTAGGGCGAGGTCTAGCGAGGGTGGAGCAGTTCTTC
V: TRBV7-2; length: 13; D: .; size: .; J: TRBJ2-7; CDR3: CASTSSPQGEQYF; DNA: TGTGCCAGCACCTCCTCACCACAGGGCGAGCAGTACTTC
V: TRBV2; length: 12; D: .; size: .; J: TRBJ1-2; CDR3: CASSFGIYGYTF; DNA: TGTGCCAGCAGTTTTGGGATCTATGGCTACACCTTC
V: TRBV18; length: 14; D: TRBD1; size: .; J: TRBJ2-5; CDR3: CASSPDRIEETQYF; DNA: TGTGCCAGCTCACCGGACAGGATAGAGGAGACCCAGTACTTC
V: TRBV9; length: 15; D: TRBD1; size: few; J: TRBJ2-7; CDR3: CASSPSGQGYYEQYF; DNA: TGTGCCAGCAGCCCGTCGGGACAGGGGTACTACGAGCAGTACTTC
V: TRBV29-1; length: 14; D: .; size: few; J: TRBJ2-5; CDR3: CSVDPGGSGETQYF; DNA: TGCAGCGTTGATCCCGGGGGATCGGGAGAGACCCAGTACTTC
V: TRBV29-1; length: 18; D: .; size: .; J: TRBJ2-5; CDR3: CSVEDRTGTLRRQETQYF; DNA: TGCAGCGTTGAAGATCGGACGGGCACCCTGAGGAGGCAAGAGACCCAGTACTTC
V: TRBV29-1; length: 13; D: .; size: .; J: TRBJ2-1; CDR3: CSVEVSSYNEQFF; DNA: TGCAGCGTTGAAGTGAGCTCCTACAATGAGCAGTTCTTC
V: TRBV20-1; length: 14; D: TRBD2; size: .; J: TRBJ2-1; CDR3: CSAITASGKNEQFF; DNA: TGCAGTGCCATTACCGCTAGCGGGAAGAATGAGCAGTTCTTC
V: TRBV7-9; length: 15; D: TRBD1; size: .; J: TRBJ2-7; CDR3: CASSLERTGAYEQYF; DNA: TGTGCCAGCAGCTTAGAGAGGACAGGGGCCTACGAGCAGTACTTC
V: TRBV7-9; length: 15; D: TRBD1; size: few; J: TRBJ2-1; CDR3: CASSFPPTGGNEQFF; DNA: TGTGCCAGCAGCTTTCCCCCGACAGGGGGCAATGAGCAGTTCTTC
V: TRBV6-2/TRBV6-3; length: 13; D: .; size: .; J: TRBJ2-1; CDR3: CASRIADYNEQFF; DNA: TGTGCCAGCAGGATAGCCGACTACAATGAGCAGTTCTTC
V: TRBV7-7; length: 14; D: .; size: .; J: TRBJ2-3; CDR3: CASSRDFNTDTQYF; DNA: TGTGCCAGCAGCCGGGACTTCAACACAGATACGCAGTATTTT
V: TRBV6-1; length: 14; D: TRBD2; size: .; J: TRBJ2-1; CDR3: CASSAGLDYNEQFF; DNA: TGTGCCAGCAGTGCGGGACTAGACTACAATGAGCAGTTCTTC
V: TRBV20-1; length: 12; D: .; size: .; J: TRBJ2-5; CDR3: CSASGSGETQYF; DNA: TGCAGTGCTTCAGGGTCAGGGGAGACCCAGTACTTC
V: TRBV2; length: 15; D: .; size: few; J: TRBJ2-7; CDR3: CASRPPETDTYEQYF; DNA: TGTGCCAGCAGGCCCCCGGAGACGGATACCTACGAGCAGTACTTC
V: TRBV21-1; length: 14; D: .; size: .; J: TRBJ1-1; CDR3: CASSSPGGSTEAFF; DNA: TGTGCCAGCAGTTCACCGGGAGGGAGCACTGAAGCTTTCTTT
V: TRBV20-1; length: 11; D: .; size: few; J: TRBJ2-3; CDR3: CSAGVRDTQYF; DNA: TGCAGTGCTGGCGTTCGAGATACGCAGTATTTT
V: TRBV5-1; length: 14; D: .; size: few; J: TRBJ1-1; CDR3: CASSLSPNDGEAFF; DNA: TGCGCCAGCAGCTTGTCTCCCAACGACGGTGAAGCTTTCTTT
V: TRBV6-1; length: 15; D: .; size: .; J: TRBJ2-3; CDR3: CASSGPRASTDTQYF; DNA: TGTGCCAGCAGTGGCCCGCGGGCCAGCACAGATACGCAGTATTTT
V: TRBV5-6; length: 12; D: .; size: .; J: TRBJ2-1; CDR3: CASSVGLGEQFF; DNA: TGTGCCAGCAGCGTGGGACTCGGGGAGCAGTTCTTC
V: TRBV28; length: 14; D: TRBD1; size: .; J: TRBJ2-5; CDR3: CASRKCDRVETQYF; DNA: TGTGCCAGCCGCAAGTGCGACAGGGTAGAGACCCAGTACTTC
V: TRBV20-1; length: 15; D: TRBD1; size: once; J: TRBJ1-6; CDR3: CSAGADRGFGSPLHF; DNA: TGCAGTGCAGGGGCAGACAGGGGTTTTGGCTCACCCCTCCACTTT
V: TRBV27; length: 16; D: TRBD2; size: few; J: TRBJ2-3; CDR3: CASSWGLAGVADTQYF; DNA: TGTGCCAGCAGTTGGGGACTAGCCGGGGTGGCAGATACGCAGTATTTT
V: TRBV4-1; length: 15; D: .; size: .; J: TRBJ2-7; CDR3: CASSQATTRLYEQYF; DNA: TGCGCCAGCAGTCAAGCGACGACAAGACTCTACGAGCAGTACTTC
V: TRBV20-1; length: 12; D: .; size: few; J: TRBJ1-4; CDR3: CSVKYQGEKLFF; DNA: TGCAGTGTTAAGTACCAGGGGGAAAAACTGTTTTTT
V: TRBV20-1; length: 14; D: TRBD2; size: .; J: TRBJ2-7; CDR3: CSASREGVGYEQYF; DNA: TGCAGTGCTAGCCGGGAGGGAGTTGGTTACGAGCAGTACTTC
V: TRBV12-3/TRBV12-4; length: 12; D: .; size: .; J: TRBJ2-3; CDR3: CASGAGLGTQYF; DNA: TGTGCCTCCGGGGCTGGGTTAGGTACGCAGTATTTT
V: TRBV28; length: 18; D: TRBD2; size: many; J: TRBJ2-3; CDR3: CASSLRPRASGMIDTQYF; DNA: TGTGCCAGCAGTTTACGGCCCCGAGCTAGCGGGATGATAGATACGCAGTATTTT
V: TRBV12-3/TRBV12-4; length: 14; D: .; size: few; J: TRBJ2-4; CDR3: CASRPSGAKNIQYF; DNA: TGTGCCAGCAGGCCAAGTGGAGCCAAAAACATTCAGTACTTC
V: TRBV2; length: 12; D: .; size: .; J: TRBJ2-5; CDR3: CATQGYQETQYF; DNA: TGTGCCACCCAGGGCTACCAAGAGACCCAGTACTTC
V: TRBV5-1; length: 15; D: TRBD1; size: .; J: TRBJ2-5; CDR3: CASSSSGTGQETQYF; DNA: TGCGCCAGCAGCAGCTCCGGGACAGGGCAAGAGACCCAGTACTTC
V: TRBV4-1; length: 18; D: TRBD1; size: once; J: TRBJ1-5; CDR3: CASSQGGQTGGNNQPQHF; DNA: TGCGCCAGCAGCCAAGGAGGGCAGACAGGGGGGAACAATCAGCCCCAGCATTTT
V: TRBV6-5; length: 18; D: .; size: .; J: TRBJ2-6; CDR3: CASSYRGGIASGANVLTF; DNA: TGTGCCAGCAGTTACCGTGGGGGGATCGCTTCTGGGGCCAACGTCCTGACTTTC
V: TRBV5-1; length: 13; D: .; size: .; J: TRBJ2-5; CDR3: CASSHQDSYGQYF; DNA: TGCGCCAGCAGCCACCAGGACAGTTACGGGCAGTACTTC
V: TRBV4-3; length: 17; D: .; size: once; J: TRBJ2-4; CDR3: CASSHEGWGSTKNIQYF; DNA: TGCGCCAGCAGCCATGAAGGGTGGGGTTCGACCAAAAACATTCAGTACTTC
V: TRBV7-6; length: 15; D: TRBD1; size: .; J: TRBJ2-5; CDR3: CASSLELGGKGTQYF; DNA: TGTGCCAGCAGCTTAGAGTTAGGGGGCAAAGGGACCCAGTACTTC
V: TRBV4-3; length: 15; D: .; size: .; J: TRBJ2-7; CDR3: CASSQELGAGYEQYF; DNA: TGCGCCAGCAGCCAAGAATTGGGGGCCGGCTACGAGCAGTACTTC
V: TRBV10-3; length: 14; D: .; size: .; J: TRBJ1-5; CDR3: CASSLAPSNQPLHF; DNA: TGTGCCAGCAGCTTAGCTCCTAGCAATCAGCCCCTGCATTTT
V: TRBV14; length: 16; D: .; size: .; J: TRBJ2-1; CDR3: CASSRPGSEVDNEQFF; DNA: TGTGCCAGCAGCCGCCCAGGGAGCGAGGTAGACAATGAGCAGTTCTTC
V: TRBV20-1; length: 11; D: .; size: few; J: TRBJ1-2; CDR3: CSARVTYGYTF; DNA: TGCAGTGCTAGAGTTACGTATGGCTACACCTTC
V: TRBV6-1; length: 13; D: TRBD1; size: .; J: TRBJ2-7; CDR3: CASSVTGVGEQYF; DNA: TGTGCCAGCAGCGTGACAGGGGTTGGCGAGCAGTACTTC
V: TRBV12-5; length: 12; D: .; size: .; J: TRBJ1-2; CDR3: CASGFDGLGYTF; DNA: TGTGCTAGTGGTTTCGACGGTCTGGGCTACACCTTC
V: TRBV28; length: 13; D: .; size: .; J: TRBJ2-3; CDR3: CASSLVQTDTQYF; DNA: TGTGCCAGCAGTTTGGTCCAAACAGATACGCAGTATTTT
V: TRBV28; length: 14; D: .; size: .; J: TRBJ2-7; CDR3: CASRERGAYYKQYF; DNA: TGTGCCAGCAGGGAGAGGGGAGCTTACTACAAGCAGTACTTC